The T cell receptor beta chain described here comes from a study of CD8+CD57+ T cells in acquired aplastic anemia. About the research overall: An average of approximately 3.4 ug of DNA was obtained from sorted CD4+ and CD8+ cells. Read counts for CD4+ cells (from healthy donors) averaged around 10 million.

The germline gives CDR1 SEHNR, CDR2 FQNEAQ (reference sequence). V was pared by 9 bases and J by 12 bases, with 8 bases of the junction left unmatched. CDR3 length equals 12 residues. Genomic DNA, the template, was used for profiling of the TCR beta VDJ and CDR3. TCRdb reprocessed the reads with MiXCR, giving one entry per CDR3 protein. The table includes some 180,000 distinct CDR3 sequences, approximately 46% detected once. This sequence was found in a human donor in good health. The chain is built from TRBV7-9 and TRBJ1-6, with 7 bases identical to TRBD1. The sample consisted of sorted CD4+, CD8+, or CD8+CD57+ T cells (not recorded which) from PBMCs. The CDR3 sequence is CASHDRVEPLHF. CDR3 nucleotide sequence: TGTGCCAGTCACGACAGGGTCGAACCCCTCCACTTT.